This entry lists 25 T cell receptor beta chains sequenced from one sample in a study of Graves' ophthalmopathy and Graves' hyperthyroidism. Amplified TCR beta CDR3 regions were obtained using RNA transcripts as template. A first-round RT-PCR used HTBI primers, followed by a second-round multiplex PCR. TCRdb passed the multiplex PCR reads through MiXCR, listing each CDR3 protein once. The sample consists of hundreds of thousands of distinct CDR3 sequences, roughly 20% of them appearing once. The sequenced sample was peripheral blood. These TCRs come from a young woman with stable Graves' hyperthyroidism.

This clonotype was counted many times. This chain uses TRBV7-3 with TRBJ2-3, with D possibly TRBD1 on 5 matching bases. This CDR3 spans 14 amino acids. Germline CDR1 reads SGHTA; CDR2 reads FQGTGA. V was pared by 5 bases and J by 0 bases, with 9 bases between. The CDR3: CASSPGASTDTQYF. CDR3 DNA sequence: TGTGCCAGCAGCCCTGGGGCGAGCACAGATACGCAGTATTTT.

The chain is built from TRBV6-1 and TRBJ1-1; D is unclear. Germline CDR1 MNHNS, CDR2 SASEGT. CDR3 length equals 13 residues. V lost 5 bases and J 3 bases, leaving 10 bases between the germline ends. The CDR3 bases are TGTGCCAGCAGTCTCAAATCGGACACTGAAGCTTTCTTT. It translates to CASSLKSDTEAFF.

Many counts were recorded for this clonotype. CDR3 protein: CASRAARGLNSPLHF. In DNA form, the CDR3 reads TGTGCCAGCAGGGCCGCCAGGGGGCTTAATTCACCCCTCCACTTT. The chain joins TRBV25-1 to TRBJ1-6; TRBD1 matches 8 bases. There are 15 residues in the CDR3. Trimming took 6 bases from V and 6 from J; bases not matched to a gene: 7. Per germline, CDR1 MGHDK and CDR2 SYGVNS.

In this sample, this clonotype turned up many times. The gene calls are TRBV6-1 and TRBJ1-6; weak D call: TRBD1 (6 bases). This CDR3 contains 15 residues. V dropped 6 bases and J dropped 5 bases, with 14 bases sitting between them. Germline CDR1 reads MNHNS; CDR2 reads SASEGT. The CDR3 region has the DNA TGTGCCAGCAGCCCAGCTACAGGGAATAATTCACCCCTCCACTTT. It yields the protein CASSPATGNNSPLHF.

The chain joins TRBV6-5 to TRBJ2-7; TRBD1 is a possible D gene (6 bases). The CDR3 loop spans 14 amino acids. Germline V gives CDR1 MNHEY, CDR2 SVGAGI. V was shortened by 0 bases and J by 3 bases, with 9 bases between the two germline ends. The DNA for the CDR3 is TGTGCCAGCAGTTACTCGACAGGTCTCTACGAGCAGTACTTC. Encoded protein: CASSYSTGLYEQYF.

This chain joins TRBV11-2 and TRBJ2-5, with 7 bases fitting TRBD2. V lost 5 bases to trimming and J lost 1 base; unmatched junction nucleotides: 10. The length of the CDR3 is 16 residues. Germline V gives CDR1 SGHAT, CDR2 FQNNGV. CDR3 region: CASSVNLERGQETQYF. In DNA form, the CDR3 reads TGTGCCAGCAGCGTGAACCTAGAGCGGGGCCAAGAGACCCAGTACTTC. Together with reference TRBV11-2 and TRBJ2-5, the CDR3 gives the full variable domain: EAGVAQSPRYKIIEKRQSVAFWCNPISGHATLYWYQQILGQGPKLLIQFQNNGVVDDSQLPKDRFSAERLKGVDSTLKIQPAKLEDSAVYLCASSVNLERGQETQYFGPGTRLLVL.

This clonotype turned up a few times. The chain links TRBV6-5 to TRBJ2-7, with 7 bases matching TRBD2. Germline CDR1 is MNHEY and CDR2 is SVGAGI. The J segment lost 3 bases and the V segment lost 7 bases, leaving 3 bases of the junction unmatched. The CDR3 loop spans 12 amino acids. The CDR3 coding sequence is TGTGCCAGCATCGGACTAGTCTACGAGCAGTACTTC. Encoded protein: CASIGLVYEQYF.

There are many counts of this clonotype. This rearrangement joins TRBV6-5 to TRBJ1-1; 7 bases match TRBD1. J gave up 1 base and V 2 bases, and 4 bases lay outside the gene matches. This CDR3 has 15 residues. Per germline, CDR1 MNHEY and CDR2 SVGAGI. DNA for the CDR3: TGTGCCAGCAGTTACGGCCAGGGGGGGAACACTGAAGCTTTCTTT. Encoded protein: CASSYGQGGNTEAFF.

The chain recombines TRBV18 with TRBJ2-7; TRBD1 matches 10 bases. The CDR3 length is 12 residues. In germline, CDR1 is KGHSH, CDR2 LQKENI. V shed 3 bases and J 13 bases; nucleotides not matched to a gene: 6. The CDR3 sequence: CASSPQDRGYYF. The DNA for the CDR3 is TGTGCCAGCTCACCCCAGGACAGGGGGTATTACTTC.

This clonotype was found a few times. One base away lies a much larger clone, so this may be a sequencing read error. The rearrangement joins TRBV6-5 to TRBJ2-2, with D maybe TRBD2 (5 bases). The germline CDR1 and CDR2 sequences are MNHEY and SVGAGI. The CDR3 is made up of 15 amino acids. CDR3 protein: CASSYSRSNTGELCF. The CDR3 DNA sequence: TGTGCCAGCAGTTACTCACGTTCGAACACCGGGGAGCTGTGTTTT.

In this sample, this clonotype turned up many times. The chain joins TRBV25-1 to TRBJ2-5; D perhaps matches TRBD2 (5 bases). The CDR3 contains 16 residues. Per germline, CDR1 MGHDK and CDR2 SYGVNS. Trimming left V 4 bases short and J 2 bases short, with 17 bases between. The DNA for the CDR3 is TGTGCCAGCAGTGGGCGGGTTCGGGGATTACAAGAGACCCAGTACTTC. Translating it yields CASSGRVRGLQETQYF.

There are many counts of this clonotype. The genes are TRBV30 and TRBJ2-2; the D call may be TRBD1 or TRBD2 (5 bases each). The CDR3 has 13 amino acids. Germline V gene data show CDR1 as GTSNPN and CDR2 as SVGIG (reference sequence). V lost 4 bases, J lost 0 bases, and 6 bases lay in between. The CDR3 bases are TGTGCCTGGACGGGGCCGAACACCGGGGAGCTGTTTTTT. Residues: CAWTGPNTGELFF.

This clonotype was seen many times. The chain recombines TRBV7-9 with TRBJ2-6; D gene ambiguous. Germline CDR1 reads SEHNR; CDR2 reads FQNEAQ (reference sequence). This CDR3 region has 15 residues. The V and J ends lost 5 bases and 0 bases respectively, with 8 bases between them. CDR3 in amino acids: CASSDGFSGANVLTF. In DNA form, the CDR3 reads TGTGCCAGCAGCGACGGATTCTCTGGGGCCAACGTCCTGACTTTC.

The sample holds many counts of this clonotype. V gene TRBV12-3 or TRBV12-4 combines with J gene TRBJ1-5; D is possibly TRBD1 (5 bases). The CDR3 has 12 residues. V was shortened by 4 bases and J by 9 bases, with 10 bases between the two germline ends. CDR3: CASSSNGGPQHF. DNA of the CDR3: TGTGCCAGCAGTTCCAACGGGGGGCCCCAGCATTTT.

The rearrangement links TRBV19 to TRBJ2-5; the match to TRBD1 covers 11 bases. CDR3 length: 14 amino acids. With V trimmed by 4 bases and J by 8 bases, 6 bases remained unmatched. The germline V gene encodes CDR1 LNHDA and CDR2 SQIVND (reference sequence). CDR3 amino acids: CASSTGQGVDTQYF. CDR3 DNA: TGTGCCAGTAGTACGGGACAGGGGGTGGACACCCAGTACTTC.

The chain is built from TRBV20-1 and TRBJ2-2, with 8 nucleotides matching TRBD2. The trim removed 0 bases at V and 5 bases at J, leaving 8 bases unmatched. The CDR3 extends over 16 amino acids. The germline CDR1 and CDR2 sequences are DFQATT and SNEGSKA (reference sequence). The CDR3 DNA sequence: TGCAGTGCTAGAGACTCGGGACTAGATAATACCGGGGAGCTGTTTTTT. Amino acid sequence: CSARDSGLDNTGELFF.

This clonotype was detected many times. The rearrangement uses TRBV30 and TRBJ2-7; 7 bases agree with TRBD1. The J segment lost 2 bases and the V segment lost 3 bases, leaving 4 bases of the junction unmatched. The CDR3 sequence is 13 residues long. The V gene's germline CDR1 is GTSNPN and CDR2 SVGIG (reference sequence). The CDR3 region has the DNA TGTGCCTGGAGGTCCGACAGGGCCTACGAGCAGTACTTC. Amino acids: CAWRSDRAYEQYF.

This chain uses TRBV12-3 or TRBV12-4 with TRBJ2-2; 7 bases match TRBD2. This CDR3 comprises 15 residues. V shed 7 bases and J 6 bases; nucleotides not matched to a gene: 11. CDR3 sequence: CASTRPSGGPGELFF. CDR3 DNA sequence: TGTGCCAGCACTCGGCCTAGCGGAGGCCCCGGGGAGCTGTTTTTT.

At least ten counts were recorded for this clonotype. V is TRBV6-5 and J is TRBJ2-6; perhaps TRBD1 as D (6 bases). This CDR3 has 16 amino acids. The V and J ends lost 8 bases and 0 bases respectively, with 14 bases between them. Germline CDR1 MNHEY, CDR2 SVGAGI. CDR3: CASLKGQFSGANVLTF. CDR3 bases: TGTGCCAGCCTAAAAGGACAGTTCTCTGGGGCCAACGTCCTGACTTTC.

As regards this clonotype: Compared with germline, one end of the junction differs, possibly owing to a read error. The V and J genes are TRBV4-1 and TRBJ2-7; 8 bases agree with TRBD2. Per germline, CDR1 MGHRA and CDR2 YSYEKL. The length of the CDR3 is 16 residues. CDR3 DNA sequence: TGTGCCAGCAGCCAAGACACGGGAGGGCCAGTTAGCGAGCAGTACTTC. This sequence encodes CASSQDTGGPVSEQYF.

The CDR3: CASSQDPTGPETQYF. CDR3 coding DNA: TGCGCCAGCAGCCAAGATCCGACAGGTCCAGAGACCCAGTACTTC. V gene TRBV4-1 combines with J gene TRBJ2-5; TRBD1 might be the D (6 bases). The ends were cut back, 0 bases at V and 4 bases at J, with 12 bases in the middle. The germline CDR1 and CDR2 sequences are MGHRA and YSYEKL. The CDR3 contains 15 residues.

This clonotype was seen many times. This chain uses TRBV4-1 with TRBJ2-7; D remains unclear. The CDR3 is 14 amino acids. The V end was cut by 4 bases, the J end by 1 base, with 11 bases between. CDR1 is MGHRA and CDR2 is YSYEKL in the germline V gene. CDR3 nucleotide sequence: TGCGCCAGCAGCCCCTTTAGACTGTCCTACGAGCAGTACTTC. Amino acids: CASSPFRLSYEQYF.

In this sample, this clonotype turned up many times. This chain links TRBV7-9 with TRBJ1-2, with D uncertain. Germline-derived CDR1 and CDR2 are SEHNR and FQNEAQ (reference sequence). Trimming cost V 5 bases and J 5 bases, with 15 bases left between them. This CDR3 is built from 14 residues. The CDR3 bases are TGTGCCAGCAGCCAAGTGGCCGGGGAGTATGGCTACACCTTC. This translates into CASSQVAGEYGYTF.

This chain joins TRBV20-1 and TRBJ1-2; 7 bases align to TRBD1. CDR1 is DFQATT and CDR2 is SNEGSKA in the germline V gene (reference sequence). J gave up 3 bases and V 0 bases, and 10 bases lay outside the gene matches. This CDR3 has 16 amino acids. The CDR3 bases are TGCAGTGCTAGAGACCTACGACAGGGAGATCACTATGGCTACACCTTC. This sequence encodes CSARDLRQGDHYGYTF.

In this sample, this clonotype turned up many times. V and J are TRBV6-5 and TRBJ2-5; D may be TRBD1 (5 bases). There are 16 residues in the CDR3. CDR1 MNHEY and CDR2 SVGAGI come from the germline V gene. Trimming removed 6 bases from V and 1 base from J, with 18 bases in between. CDR3 nucleotide sequence: TGTGCCAGCAGCCACTTGACTGACAGCCTCCAAGAGACCCAGTACTTC. It specifies CASSHLTDSLQETQYF.